This record looks at one TCR beta chain sequence and its context. Its cognate antigen is unknown. This CDR3 has 12 amino acids. V lost 6 bases, J lost 2 bases, and 1 base stayed unmatched. In germline, CDR1 is MRHNA, CDR2 SNTAGT. PCR was performed using 60 Vbeta and 13 Jbeta primers. The table came from immunoSEQ multiplex PCR; TCRdb's copy has only in-frame clones and leaves some out. This table has approximately 140,000 clones, approximately 78% appearing once. As for the donors, each was a healthy bone marrow donor. The source of the sample is a study of cytomegalovirus exposure and HLA in healthy donors. Study information: Roughly 180 million T cells yielded 100 million or so unique TCR beta sequences, as an earlier analysis found. Study observations and caveats: Presence/absence comparisons presumed near-even sequencing depth among donors. Among the most significant clusters, several appeared linked to common viral pathogens in a later analysis.

Sequenced sample: PBMCs. This clonotype originated in a man younger than 35 in good health and CMV-seropositive. The chain uses TRBV6-4 and TRBJ2-7; 7 nucleotides agree with TRBD2. DNA for the CDR3: TGTGCCAGCAGCAGCGGGGCCTACGAGCAGTACTTC. It is translated as CASSSGAYEQYF.